This TCR beta chain was sequenced during a study of T cells in Graves' hyperthyroidism and ophthalmopathy. This CDR3 has 12 residues. Germline CDR1 and CDR2: DFQATT and SNEGSKA (reference sequence). J was trimmed by 9 bases and V by 8 bases; bases with no gene match: 5. RNA transcripts yielded amplified TCR beta CDR3 regions. During a first-round RT-PCR of the TCR CDR3, the HTBI primer set was used. TCRdb itself ran the multiplex PCR reads through MiXCR, one entry per CDR3 protein. The table includes some 700,000 distinct CDR3 sequences, roughly a sixth detected once. This chain links TRBV20-1 with TRBJ2-1, with 12 bases aligning to TRBD2. The receptor comes from a man over 45 with Graves' hyperthyroidism. What was sequenced was blood. The CDR3 loop reads CSTTSGSLEQFF. The CDR3 nucleotides are TGCAGTACGACTAGCGGGAGCCTTGAGCAGTTCTTC.